This T cell receptor (beta chain) was found in a study of T cell responses to AZD1222 COVID-19 vaccine. Looked up from germline, CDR1 is SQVTM and CDR2 is ANQGSEA. The V and J ends lost 3 bases and 7 bases respectively, with 19 bases between them. The CDR3 loop spans 15 amino acids. Clones were sequenced by immunoSEQ multiplex PCR, and TCRdb holds only the in-frame ones, with some missing. This sample carries 150,000 or so clones, around 90% of them seen once, and the ten largest clones take around 5%. This specimen consisted of peripheral blood, obtained on day 0 of AZD1222 vaccination. The receptor was derived from an adult in good health. The J gene is TRBJ2-1, the V gene TRBV29-1; TRBD1 is a possible D gene (6 bases). CDR3 region: CSVDGSRGSGNEQFF. For the CDR3, the DNA is TGCAGCGTTGATGGTTCCAGGGGAAGTGGGAATGAGCAGTTCTTC.